The 11 T cell receptor beta chains presented below share a single source sample, sequenced in a study of blood T cell repertoires in COVID-19. Clones were read by immunoSEQ multiplex PCR, and TCRdb kept only the in-frame ones, dropping some. In the table there are more than 150,000 clones, approximately 82% of which are singletons. The sequenced sample was peripheral blood. The receptors were gathered from a woman aged 45 to 65 with acute or convalescent COVID-19.

This clone has only one observation. V gene TRBV7-9 combines with J gene TRBJ2-1; TRBD1 matches at 7 bases. The germline V gene has CDR1 SEHNR and CDR2 FQNEAQ (reference sequence). The junction had 5 bases not matched to a gene; V was cut back by 1 base and J by 8 bases. This CDR3 spans 14 amino acids. This CDR3 is CASSLGAQGYEQFF. CDR3 nucleotide sequence: TGTGCCAGCAGCTTAGGGGCACAGGGGTATGAGCAGTTCTTC.

Regarding this clone: An end of the junction differs from the germline gene, which may be a read error. The J gene is TRBJ2-2, the V gene TRBV3-1 (or the pseudogene TRBV3-2); D is unclear. The CDR3 extends over 15 amino acids. Per germline, CDR1 LGHDT and CDR2 YNNKEL (reference sequence). In DNA, the CDR3 is TGTGCCAGCAGCCAAGATCCGGAGAACCCCGGGGAGCTGTTTTTT. Amino acid sequence: CASSQDPENPGELFF.

The V and J genes are TRBV6-5 and TRBJ1-1, with 8 bases identical to TRBD1. This CDR3 is built from 14 residues. From germline, CDR1 is MNHEY and CDR2 SVGAGI. V gave up 7 bases and J gave up 4 bases; unmatched junction bases: 8. As DNA, the CDR3 is TGTGCCAGCAACTCGGGACAGGTTGGCACTGAAGCTTTCTTT. This encodes CASNSGQVGTEAFF.

The rearrangement joins TRBV4-2 to TRBJ1-4, with unresolved D. CDR3 length: 15 residues. V shed 1 base and J shed 4 bases, with 10 bases lying between them. Germline V gene sequence: CDR1 LGHNA, CDR2 YNFKEQ. Written as DNA, the CDR3 is TGTGCCAGCAGCCAAGTCTATAACCTTAATGAAAAACTGTTTTTT. It yields the protein CASSQVYNLNEKLFF.

The rearrangement links TRBV3-1 (or the pseudogene TRBV3-2) to TRBJ1-4, with no clear D. This CDR3 is 15 amino acids long. V was clipped by 0 bases and J by 2 bases, with 7 bases between them. The germline gives CDR1 LGHDT, CDR2 YNNKEL (reference sequence). The CDR3 nucleotides are TGTGCCAGCAGCCAAGAAATTCAGACTAATGAAAAACTGTTTTTT. Translated: CASSQEIQTNEKLFF.

In this sample, this clone turned up a few times. This rearrangement joins TRBV27 to TRBJ1-4; D remains unclear. The CDR3 consists of 16 residues. The V and J ends lost 4 bases and 0 bases respectively, with 12 bases between them. Germline values: CDR1 MNHEY, CDR2 SMNVEV (reference sequence). CDR3 nucleotide sequence: TGTGCCAGCAGTTCCTCCTATATTGCAACTAATGAAAAACTGTTTTTT. This encodes CASSSSYIATNEKLFF.

The rearrangement uses TRBV10-1 and TRBJ2-1; 9 bases line up with TRBD2. Germline assignment: CDR1 WNHNN and CDR2 SYGVQD (reference sequence). The CDR3 is 17 residues long. V was clipped by 4 bases and J by 4 bases; unmatched bases: 11. For the CDR3, the DNA is TGCGCCAGCAGTGTTGATGGTAGCGGGGGTTTTTACAATGAGCAGTTCTTC. This codes for CASSVDGSGGFYNEQFF.

This clone turned up a few times. The V call is TRBV2, the J call TRBJ1-5, with D uncertain. This CDR3 spans 15 amino acids. The V and J ends lost 0 bases and 2 bases respectively, with 8 bases between them. Germline V CDR1 and CDR2: SNHLY, FYNNEI. CDR3 protein: CASSEAVFGNQPQHF. For the CDR3, the DNA is TGTGCCAGCAGTGAAGCCGTGTTCGGCAATCAGCCCCAGCATTTT.

V is TRBV29-1 and J is TRBJ2-5; TRBD2 agrees at 11 bases. Germline-derived CDR1 and CDR2 are SQVTM and ANQGSEA. The CDR3 consists of 12 residues. V lost 7 bases, J lost 3 bases, and 1 base stayed unmatched. CDR3 amino acids: CSGGLAEETQYF. DNA for the CDR3: TGCAGCGGGGGACTAGCGGAAGAGACCCAGTACTTC.

The CDR3 DNA sequence: TGTGCCAGCCGACAGGAGATATACACAGATACGCAGTATTTT. Its translation: CASRQEIYTDTQYF. The gene calls are TRBV19 and TRBJ2-3; possible D gene TRBD1, 6 bases. The CDR3 is 14 amino acids. V lost 9 bases and J 2 bases, leaving 15 bases between the germline ends. Germline V gene data show CDR1 as LNHDA and CDR2 as SQIVND (reference sequence).

The rearrangement uses TRBV19 and TRBJ1-2; 8 bases are a match to TRBD1. Germline values: CDR1 LNHDA, CDR2 SQIVND (reference sequence). This CDR3 is built from 18 residues. V lost 10 bases to trimming and J lost 0 bases; unmatched junction nucleotides: 19. The DNA for the CDR3 is TGTGCCACCCTTGAAACAGGGGGAGCAACATTCGCTAACTATGGCTACACCTTC. Its translation: CATLETGGATFANYGYTF.